These 25 T cell receptor beta chains originate from one sample sequenced in a study of blood T cell repertoires in COVID-19 (dated by TCRdb to the early 2020s). The library relied on the immunoSEQ multiplex PCR assay. The table was pulled from immuneACCESS by TCRdb, which kept in-frame rearrangements only. Such tables lose some clones; where checked, under half of the loss comes from unresolved V genes, and the rest has no known cause. For this sample the table gives about 190,000 clones, of which roughly 84% were detected only once. More than 9% of the sample lies in the top ten. The source material was peripheral blood. Source of these receptors: a woman aged 80 or older with active or convalescent COVID-19.

This clone has just a few counts. The V call is TRBV14, the J call TRBJ1-2; unclear D gene. V was cut by 0 bases and J by 8 bases, with 16 bases left in between. This CDR3 region has 15 residues. Germline-derived CDR1 and CDR2 are SGHDN and FVKESK. CDR3 bases: TGTGCCAGCAGCCAAGATCTCGGCGGATTGAGAGGCTACACCTTC. Protein: CASSQDLGGLRGYTF.

The CDR3 reads CASSQFVSHRVGLGTEAFF. The CDR3 DNA reads TGTGCCAGCAGCCAATTTGTTTCCCACAGGGTAGGGCTGGGGACTGAAGCTTTCTTT. The chain has TRBV11-2 and TRBJ1-1; TRBD1 is a possible D gene (6 bases). V was clipped by 5 bases and J by 5 bases, with 30 bases between them. CDR3 size: 19 residues. Looked up from germline, CDR1 is SGHAT and CDR2 is FQNNGV.

This chain uses TRBV12-3 or TRBV12-4 with TRBJ1-1; TRBD1 matches at 7 bases. V lost 3 bases to trimming and J lost 6 bases; unmatched junction nucleotides: 4. This CDR3 comprises 13 residues. The CDR3 loop is CASSLSRGSEAFF. The CDR3 nucleotides read TGTGCCAGCAGTTTGTCCAGGGGGTCTGAAGCTTTCTTT.

The chain has TRBV3-1 (or the pseudogene TRBV3-2) and TRBJ1-5; 7 positions agree with TRBD1. With V trimmed by 4 bases and J by 5 bases, 5 bases remained unmatched. There are 14 residues in the CDR3. Germline CDR1 is LGHDT and CDR2 is YNNKEL (reference sequence). CDR3 bases: TGTGCCAGCAGCCTCAACAGGGGCGATCAGCCCCAGCATTTT. Protein product: CASSLNRGDQPQHF.

This clone appeared many times. The rearrangement links TRBV15 to TRBJ2-1; 9 bases fit TRBD1. CDR1 is LNHNV and CDR2 is YYDKDF in the germline V gene (reference sequence). The CDR3 length is 16 residues. Unmatched junction bases numbered 9, after V lost 1 base and J lost 8 bases. The CDR3 bases are TGTGCCACCAGCAGAGGGATCGGGACAGGGAATTATGAGCAGTTCTTC. Translation: CATSRGIGTGNYEQFF.

This clone was observed once. The V and J genes are TRBV4-2 and TRBJ2-5; TRBD2 agrees at 9 bases. V shed 1 base, J shed 5 bases, and the junction held 8 bases outside the gene matches. CDR3 length: 16 amino acids. From germline, CDR1 is LGHNA and CDR2 YNFKEQ. This CDR3 is CASSQGLAEIVETQYF. CDR3 coding DNA: TGTGCCAGCAGCCAAGGACTAGCGGAGATTGTCGAGACCCAGTACTTC.

The chain combines TRBV28 with TRBJ2-2; perhaps TRBD2 as D (6 bases). Between the trimmed V and J ends, which lost 2 bases and 1 base, there was a span of 11 bases. CDR3 length: 16 residues. From germline, CDR1 is MDHEN and CDR2 SYDVKM. CDR3 protein: CASSLGGSGNTGELFF. The DNA of the CDR3 is TGTGCCAGCAGTTTAGGGGGTAGCGGGAACACCGGGGAGCTGTTTTTT.

This sequence joins TRBV27 and TRBJ2-2, with 11 bases that match TRBD1. V lost 3 bases and J lost 7; bases outside the gene matches: 7. The V gene's germline CDR1 is MNHEY and CDR2 SMNVEV (reference sequence). The CDR3 is 16 amino acids. The CDR3 bases are TGTGCCAGCAGTTTTTTGGGACAGGGGGTCGGCGGGGAGCTGTTTTTT. Translated, it gives CASSFLGQGVGGELFF.

The V and J genes are TRBV6-5 and TRBJ2-3; a possible D gene is TRBD2 (5 bases). This CDR3 has 15 residues. V lost 8 bases and J 4 bases, leaving 19 bases between the germline ends. The germline gives CDR1 MNHEY, CDR2 SVGAGI. CDR3 in amino acids: CASEPPRGNADTQYF. CDR3 DNA: TGTGCCAGCGAACCCCCCCGGGGAAATGCAGATACGCAGTATTTT.

The genes are TRBV9 and TRBJ2-2, with D possibly being TRBD2 (6 bases). The V gene lost 2 bases and the J gene lost 3 bases, with 17 bases spanning the gap. Germline CDR1 SGDLS, CDR2 YYNGEE. This CDR3 spans 17 amino acids. The CDR3 spells CASSVERPGVDTGELFF. Here the CDR3 DNA reads TGTGCCAGCAGCGTCGAGCGGCCGGGGGTCGACACCGGGGAGCTGTTTTTT. Filled out from reference TRBV9 and TRBJ2-2, the complete variable domain reads DSGVTQTPKHLITATGQRVTLRCSPRSGDLSVYWYQQSLDQGLQFLIQYYNGEERAKGNILERFSAQQFPDLHSELNLSSLELGDSALYFCASSVERPGVDTGELFFGEGSRLTVL.

This chain joins TRBV19 and TRBJ1-2; D is possibly TRBD1 (5 bases). Trimming pared 0 bases from V and 4 bases from J, leaving 15 bases between. The CDR3 loop spans 16 amino acids. CDR1 and CDR2 from the germline V gene are LNHDA and SQIVND (reference sequence). The CDR3 DNA follows: TGTGCCAGTAGTATAGATGGCGCCACGGGGGGCTATGGCTACACCTTC. Its translation is CASSIDGATGGYGYTF.

The chain joins TRBV5-4 to TRBJ1-5; maybe TRBD1 (6 bases). CDR1 is SGHNT, CDR2 YYREEE, per germline (reference sequence). V shed 2 bases and J shed 0 bases, with 15 bases lying between them. There are 17 residues in the CDR3. The CDR3 DNA reads TGTGCCAGCAGCTTCCCGACAGGACCGTATAGCAATCAGCCCCAGCATTTT. Translated, it gives CASSFPTGPYSNQPQHF.

This clone has just one count. This chain links TRBV3-1 (or the pseudogene TRBV3-2) with TRBJ2-5, with D hard to call. Germline CDR1 reads LGHDT; CDR2 reads YNNKEL (reference sequence). The V gene lost 3 bases and the J gene lost 5 bases, with 4 bases spanning the gap. The CDR3 totals 11 residues. The CDR3 region has the DNA TGTGCCAGCAGCCAGAGTGAGACCCAGTACTTC. Its protein is CASSQSETQYF.

The V and J genes are TRBV5-1 and TRBJ2-1; 9 nucleotides align to TRBD1. Trimming removed 4 bases from V and 9 bases from J; junction bases left unmatched: 8. CDR3 length: 14 amino acids. The germline V gene encodes CDR1 SGHRS and CDR2 YFSETQ. The CDR3 sequence: CASSDPGQGTEQFF. The DNA of the CDR3 is TGCGCCAGCAGCGACCCCGGACAGGGGACTGAGCAGTTCTTC.

The sample holds a few counts of this clone. The chain is built from TRBV7-9 and TRBJ2-1; D gene uncertain. The V and J ends lost 7 bases and 2 bases respectively, with 6 bases between them. Germline values: CDR1 SEHNR, CDR2 FQNEAQ (reference sequence). The CDR3 length is 12 residues. CDR3 bases: TGTGCCAGCAACTCGGCCTACAATGAGCAGTTCTTC. Its protein product is CASNSAYNEQFF.

The genes are TRBV5-1 and TRBJ2-1; tentatively, D is TRBD1 (6 bases). CDR1 is SGHRS, CDR2 YFSETQ, per germline. The CDR3 is 15 residues long. With 1 base removed from V and 7 bases from J, the gap between germline ends came to 15 bases. This CDR3 reads CASSLFPGQMNEQFF. CDR3 in DNA: TGCGCCAGCAGCTTGTTCCCCGGACAGATGAATGAGCAGTTCTTC.

DNA for the CDR3: TGCGCCAGCAGCTTACAAACAGGGGGAGTTTCTGAAGCTTTCTTT. Translation gives CASSLQTGGVSEAFF. The rearrangement links TRBV5-1 to TRBJ1-1; 8 bases align to TRBD1. The CDR3 contains 15 residues. Unmatched junction bases numbered 9, after V lost 2 bases and J lost 6 bases. Germline CDR1 is SGHRS and CDR2 is YFSETQ.

The chain has TRBV5-6 and TRBJ1-2; 12 nucleotides align to TRBD1. The CDR3 runs to 15 residues. Trimming removed 4 bases from V and 7 bases from J; junction bases left unmatched: 8. The germline CDR1 and CDR2 sequences are SGHDT and YYEEEE. The CDR3 sequence is CASSRGTGGGFGYTF. The CDR3 bases are TGTGCCAGCAGCCGGGGGACAGGGGGCGGCTTTGGCTACACCTTC.

J is TRBJ1-3 and V is TRBV4-1, with D uncertain. V gave up 3 bases and J gave up 4 bases, with 13 bases separating them. The germline V gene has CDR1 MGHRA and CDR2 YSYEKL. The CDR3 consists of 15 residues. This CDR3 reads CASSQGRPWGNTIYF. The CDR3 coding sequence is TGCGCCAGCAGCCAGGGGAGGCCATGGGGAAACACCATATATTTT.

This clone was found a few times. The chain is built from TRBV6-5 and TRBJ1-5; TRBD1 is a possible D gene (5 bases). This CDR3 comprises 14 residues. From germline, CDR1 is MNHEY and CDR2 SVGAGI. V dropped 8 bases and J dropped 2 bases, with 13 bases sitting between them. In DNA form, the CDR3 reads TGTGCCAGCTACTGGCAGGGCCGCAATCAGCCCCAGCATTTT. It specifies CASYWQGRNQPQHF.

This chain uses TRBV10-3 with TRBJ2-2; the D gene is possibly TRBD1 (6 bases). Germline values: CDR1 ENHRY, CDR2 SYGVKD. The V end was cut by 6 bases, the J end by 4 bases, with 9 bases between. The CDR3 loop spans 13 amino acids. The CDR3 loop is CAIRHRATGELFF. CDR3 DNA sequence: TGTGCCATCAGACACAGGGCCACCGGGGAGCTGTTTTTT.

The CDR3: CASSFPQTNTGELFF. In DNA, the CDR3 is TGCGCCAGCAGCTTCCCACAGACGAACACCGGGGAGCTGTTTTTT. The genes are TRBV5-1 and TRBJ2-2; D not certain. The V gene's germline CDR1 is SGHRS and CDR2 YFSETQ. Deletions cut 2 bases from V and 0 bases from J, with 8 bases between. The CDR3 totals 15 residues.

Note on this clone: The sample carries other DNA sequences with the same CDR3. This chain uses TRBV5-1 with TRBJ1-1, with D perhaps TRBD1 (5 bases). Germline V CDR1 and CDR2: SGHRS, YFSETQ. This CDR3 region has 13 residues. Trimming cost V 3 bases and J 1 base, with 7 bases left between them. The CDR3 spells CASSSQGNTEAFF. DNA of the CDR3: TGCGCCAGCAGCTCGCAGGGGAACACTGAAGCTTTCTTT.

The CDR3 is CASSDGPGQGFTGELFF. In DNA, the CDR3 is TGCGCCAGCAGCGACGGCCCGGGACAGGGGTTCACCGGGGAGCTGTTTTTT. The V call is TRBV5-1, the J call TRBJ2-2; TRBD1 aligns across 10 bases. This CDR3 region has 17 residues. Unmatched junction bases numbered 10, after V lost 4 bases and J lost 4 bases. The germline V gene encodes CDR1 SGHRS and CDR2 YFSETQ.

The gene calls are TRBV6-1 and TRBJ2-5; 8 nucleotides align to TRBD1. CDR1 MNHNS and CDR2 SASEGT come from the germline V gene. The CDR3 totals 14 residues. The V segment lost 3 bases and the J segment 7 bases; nucleotides outside the gene matches: 7. CDR3 protein: CASSEGQAYGTQYF. The CDR3 region has the DNA TGTGCCAGCAGTGAGGGACAGGCTTATGGGACCCAGTACTTC.